These 9 T cell receptor beta chains share one sample of origin, sequenced in a study of blood T cell repertoires in COVID-19. TCRdb's table, derived via immunoSEQ multiplex PCR, lists solely in-frame clones and lacks some. The sample lists about 240,000 clones; roughly 91% were seen once. The sample consisted of PBMCs or T cells enriched from blood (not recorded which). These receptors were taken from a woman aged 30 to 39 who had recovered from COVID-19.

The chain links TRBV6-4 to TRBJ2-3; 7 bases fit TRBD1. Trimming at V came to 2 bases and at J to 5 bases, leaving 7 bases not matched to a gene. The CDR3 is 15 amino acids. Per germline, CDR1 MRHNA and CDR2 SNTAGT. The CDR3 DNA reads as TGTGCCAGCAGTGACGGCGCAGGGGGAGTAGATACGCAGTATTTT. Translating it yields CASSDGAGGVDTQYF.

The chain has TRBV6-2 or TRBV6-3 and TRBJ1-1, with D possibly TRBD1 on 6 matching bases. CDR1 MNHEY and CDR2 SVGEGT come from the germline V gene. This CDR3 has 12 residues. The ends were cut back, 5 bases at V and 6 bases at J, with 10 bases in the middle. The CDR3 region is CASSRGGAEAFF. DNA for the CDR3: TGTGCCAGCAGTCGAGGGGGGGCTGAAGCTTTCTTT.

This clone has more than one count but fewer than ten. The V and J genes are TRBV6-2 or TRBV6-3 and TRBJ2-1; 7 nucleotides match TRBD1. This CDR3 comprises 16 residues. V shed 5 bases, J shed 2 bases, and the junction held 9 bases outside the gene matches. Germline CDR1 is MNHEY and CDR2 is SVGEGT. Here the CDR3 reads CASSQYRGVPYNEQFF. CDR3 sequence (DNA): TGTGCCAGCAGTCAATACAGGGGTGTGCCCTACAATGAGCAGTTCTTC.

The chain has TRBV7-9 and TRBJ2-2, with TRBD2 identical over 10 bases. V lost 2 bases to trimming and J lost 5 bases; unmatched junction nucleotides: 8. The CDR3 runs to 17 residues. Germline V CDR1 and CDR2: SEHNR, FQNEAQ (reference sequence). CDR3 sequence: CASSLKLSSGRTGELFF. CDR3 DNA: TGTGCCAGCAGCTTAAAATTGAGTAGCGGGAGGACCGGGGAGCTGTTTTTT.

The chain joins TRBV7-9 to TRBJ2-1; D not resolved. CDR3 length: 15 amino acids. In germline, CDR1 is SEHNR, CDR2 FQNEAQ (reference sequence). Trimming removed 4 bases at V and 0 bases at J, with 10 bases between. CDR3 sequence reads: CASSSPGSSYNEQFF. CDR3 nucleotides: TGTGCCAGCAGCTCTCCGGGTTCCTCCTACAATGAGCAGTTCTTC. Looking up the rest from reference TRBV7-9 and TRBJ2-1 gives the full variable domain: DTGVSQNPRHKITKRGQNVTFRCDPISEHNRLYWYRQTLGQGPEFLTYFQNEAQLEKSRLLSDRFSAERPKGSFSTLEIQRTEQGDSAMYLCASSSPGSSYNEQFFGPGTRLTVL.

This chain connects TRBV19 to TRBJ1-1; D call uncertain. Trimming left V 7 bases short and J 6 bases short, with 15 bases between. The CDR3 extends over 13 amino acids. The germline V gene encodes CDR1 LNHDA and CDR2 SQIVND (reference sequence). CDR3 DNA sequence: TGTGCCAGTATGAGGGTGCTCGGTTCTGAAGCTTTCTTT. Residues: CASMRVLGSEAFF. Full variable domain (remainder filled in from reference TRBV19 and TRBJ1-1): DGGITQSPKYLFRKEGQNVTLSCEQNLNHDAMYWYRQDPGQGLRLIYYSQIVNDFQKGDIAEGYSVSREKKESFPLTVTSAQKNPTAFYLCASMRVLGSEAFFGQGTRLTVV.

The V call is TRBV19, the J call TRBJ2-3, with a tentative D call TRBD1 (5 bases). The CDR3 runs 13 residues. Trimming left V 4 bases short and J 4 bases short, with 9 bases between. The V gene's germline CDR1 is LNHDA and CDR2 SQIVND (reference sequence). The CDR3 loop is CASSTGSADTQYF. DNA for the CDR3: TGTGCCAGTAGTACAGGGTCCGCAGATACGCAGTATTTT.

The chain combines TRBV29-1 with TRBJ2-2, with TRBD1 as a possible D gene (6 bases). The V and J ends lost 7 bases and 1 base respectively, with 7 bases between them. CDR3 length: 12 amino acids. Germline V CDR1 and CDR2: SQVTM, ANQGSEA. CDR3: CSATGNTGELFF. The CDR3 region has the DNA TGCAGCGCGACAGGGAACACCGGGGAGCTGTTTTTT.

This rearrangement joins TRBV5-6 to TRBJ2-2; 7 nucleotides line up with TRBD2. The CDR3 is 14 residues long. CDR1 SGHDT and CDR2 YYEEEE come from the germline V gene. Trimming cost V 4 bases and J 5 bases; bases outside gene matches: 5. CDR3 DNA: TGTGCCAGCAGCCCAGGGAGGGAGACCGGGGAGCTGTTTTTT. Residues: CASSPGRETGELFF.